Reported below is one TCR beta chain. Its specific antigen is unknown. No much larger clone exists at a distance of one base, and base qualities are not known. The data originate from a study of shared clonotypes between healthy human individuals (dated by TCRdb to about 2020). Broadly, across the study: The cohort included three men and a couple of women between 18 and 49 years of age. For each donor, CD4 naive and CD4 memory were each given three plates, CD8 naive was given two plates, and CD8 memory was given one plate. Blood TCR repertoires of four to six healthy adults were deeply sequenced to estimate repertoire size and the extent of clonotype sharing between individuals. To increase sequencing depth and limit assay-specific biases, different laboratories used diverse techniques to prepare libraries and sequence TCR repertoires. Between about 0.94 and 10 billion PBMCs per donor were obtained by leukapheresis.

Using the deep immunoSEQ assay, multiplex PCR amplified TCR CDR3 regions from genomic DNA. For each cell subset, the extracted genomic DNA was distributed evenly across all wells of several immunoSEQ 96-well plates, and each plate served as one replicate. Each replicate PCR for sorted subsets received about 220 ng genomic DNA, equal to about 30,000 T cell genomes. Purified libraries were measured with a Qubit 3.0 fluorometer, size-checked on a Bioanalyzer 2100, and measured again with the KAPA Library Quantification kit. Every immunoSEQ 96-well plate was sequenced on a separate single-read 150-cycle Illumina NextSeq 550 flow cell. In the source study's methods: Because the immunoSEQ output included only junctional sequences and no quality scores, the filtering could not be the same as the filtering used for full-length reads. To assign V/J genes and CDR3, sequences were annotated using PyIR, a Python wrapper for IgBLAST v1.9, with IMGT germline references. Reads were removed for weak V/J assignments (E-value above 1e-6), missing CDR3, stop codons, out-of-frame junctions, or ambiguous translated residues. V3J clonotypes were defined as sequences sharing the same inferred V gene, J gene, and CDR3 amino acid sequence. Percentage overlap between repertoires was calculated by dividing the number of shared unique clonotypes by the size of the smaller repertoire. Three approaches were used to assess repertoire richness: RTK rarefaction, the Chao1 estimator, and Recon v2.1 estimates of unobserved clonotypes. For all TCRbeta clonotypes obtained by the gDNA method from several donors, generation probabilities were computed with OLGA. The clones in this table, taken by TCRdb from immuneACCESS, are in-frame only. Not every clone is retained; where verified, under half of the shortfall comes from an unresolved V gene, and the cause of the rest is unknown. V, J and clone size were drawn from that table, and D and trimming were deduced from the DNA. The sample data list around 1 million clones, and roughly 72% of these were observed just once. Around 1.4% of the sample rests with the top ten.

Reading from cysteine to phenylalanine, the CDR3 counts 14 amino acids. Just the 42-base CDR3 DNA is kept, in frame starting at base 1. Taken from the germline V gene (reference sequence), the CDR1 and CDR2 loops are GTSNPN and SVGIG. V and J are truncated by 4 bases and 2 bases respectively, leaving an intervening sequence of 9 bases. Findings and caveats that apply to the study as a whole: Naive subsets generally had larger estimated clonotype richness than memory subsets. The genetic and exposure-history diversity represented was limited by the small number of donors. Sampling was limited to blood, and TCR repertoires in tissue likely differ from TCR repertoires in blood. Based on pairwise subsampling, the degree of clonotype sharing among donors was expected to be affected by sequencing depth. Compared with non-shared clonotypes, the clonotypes found in all four sorted-subset donors had higher generation probabilities. Incomplete sequencing was indicated by rarefaction of sorted-subset datasets, despite the large sequencing depth. Sharing across a few donors was observed for about 5% of naive CD4, less than 4% of naive CD8, about 2.5% of memory CD4, and around 0.4% of memory CD8 clonotypes.

The donors were healthy, HIV-negative adults with no recently reported acute infections or vaccinations. Every donor was a Caucasian adult residing in Nashville, Tennessee, USA. Magnetic negative selection was used to enrich CD4+ T cells, after which naive cells were positively selected on CD45RA and the negative fraction became the memory subset. Blood was collected by leukapheresis, and PBMCs were isolated by Ficoll-Histopaque density gradient centrifugation and then cryopreserved in liquid nitrogen vapor phase. Analytical flow cytometry was used to check the purity and quantity of every magnetically sorted T cell population. Each sorted fraction had its genomic DNA isolated and then quantified by UV absorbance on a Nanodrop 2000c.

The specimen was memory CD4+ T cells sorted from blood. The meaning of the sample's cell subset or site label: CD45RA-negative fraction. Here the chain combines TRBV30 and TRBJ1-6, with TRBD1 tentatively as D gene (5 bases match). The TCR sequence derives from a man aged 18 to 35 in good health. Here the CDR3 is given as CAWTGYAYNSPLHF. The DNA reads as follows: TGTGCCTGGACAGGGTACGCCTATAATTCACCCCTCCACTTT. With the rest looked up from the reference TRBV30 and TRBJ1-6 genes rather than sequenced, the full variable domain is SQTIHQWPATLVQPVGSPLSLECTVEGTSNPNLYWYRQAAGRGLQLLFYSVGIGQISSEVPQNLSASRPQDRQFILSSKKLLLSDSGFYLCAWTGYAYNSPLHFGNGTRLTVT.